This is a list of T cell receptor beta chains from one sample in a study of T cell responses to AZD1222 COVID-19 vaccine. Method: immunoSEQ multiplex PCR; TCRdb's copy keeps in-frame clones and lacks some. The sample records roughly 110,000 clones, approximately 89% being singletons. Sample: peripheral blood, taken on day 0 of AZD1222 vaccination. Every receptor here comes from an adult in good health. The CDR3 runs from the conserved cysteine through the conserved F or W. A D gene is named only where the DNA matches it firmly. Size values are once, few and many counts, or a class for expanded clones, and some rows have none.

>TRBJ1-6|TRBV6-1|NA|NA|12
CASSEDNSPLHF
TGTGCCAGCAGTGAGGATAATTCACCCCTCCACTTT
>TRBJ1-2|TRBV11-2|NA|NA|11
CASSLAVGYTF
TGTGCCAGCAGCTTAGCAGTAGGCTACACCTTC
>TRBJ2-4|TRBV7-9|once|NA|15
CASSRFRAGKNIQYF
TGTGCCAGCAGTCGTTTCAGGGCGGGCAAAAACATTCAGTACTTC
>TRBJ1-2|TRBV6-2/TRBV6-3|NA|NA|15
CASSYPSPNHGGYTF
TGTGCCAGCAGTTACCCTTCCCCTAACCACGGCGGCTACACCTTC
>TRBJ2-7|TRBV11-2|NA|NA|12
CASSHPGRKQYF
TGTGCCAGCAGCCATCCCGGGAGAAAGCAGTACTTC
>TRBJ1-4|TRBV6-4|NA|TRBD1|16
CASSDSGTDRNEKLFF
TGTGCCAGCAGTGACAGTGGGACAGACCGTAATGAAAAACTGTTTTTT
>TRBJ1-1|TRBV2|NA|NA|14
CASSERGWKAEAFF
TGTGCCAGCAGTGAGAGAGGTTGGAAAGCTGAAGCTTTCTTT
>TRBJ1-1|TRBV20-1|NA|NA|10
CSALGLEAFF
TGCAGTGCTTTGGGTCTCGAAGCTTTCTTT
>TRBJ1-6|TRBV10-3|NA|TRBD1|12
CASRDSNSPLHF
TGTGCCTCCCGGGACAGTAATTCACCCCTCCACTTT
>TRBJ1-5|TRBV6-2/TRBV6-3|NA|TRBD1|14
CASSKQGGGQPQHF
TGTGCCAGCAGTAAACAGGGGGGAGGACAGCCCCAGCATTTT
>TRBJ2-3|TRBV7-6|NA|TRBD2|16
CASSLGAGGGTDTQYF
TGTGCCAGCAGCTTAGGCGCTGGCGGGGGTACAGATACGCAGTATTTT
>TRBJ2-1|TRBV30|once|TRBD2|14
CAGHLAGVYNEQFF
TGTGCCGGGCATCTAGCGGGGGTCTACAATGAGCAGTTCTTC
>TRBJ1-5|TRBV6-1|NA|TRBD1|15
CASSEAGRGNQPQHF
TGTGCCAGCAGTGAAGCTGGCAGGGGGAATCAGCCCCAGCATTTT
>TRBJ2-3|TRBV7-9|NA|NA|12
CASRRGPDTQYF
TGTGCCAGCAGGCGGGGCCCAGATACGCAGTATTTT
>TRBJ2-7|TRBV6-5|NA|NA|12
CASSPTGYEQYF
TGTGCCAGCAGTCCAACAGGGTACGAGCAGTACTTC
>TRBJ1-4|TRBV5-5|NA|NA|14
CASSLLVNNEKLFF
TGTGCCAGCAGCTTATTAGTGAATAATGAAAAACTGTTTTTT
>TRBJ2-7|TRBV5-4|once|NA|15
CASSLGRGGIREQYF
TGTGCCAGCAGCTTGGGACGTGGGGGAATACGCGAGCAGTACTTC
>TRBJ1-1|TRBV7-6|NA|TRBD1|12
CASNTGGTEAFF
TGTGCCAGCAACACAGGGGGCACTGAAGCTTTCTTT
>TRBJ1-5|TRBV6-5|once|NA|13
CASSYSKEGAQHF
TGTGCCAGCAGTTACTCGAAGGAAGGAGCCCAGCATTTT
>TRBJ1-1|TRBV7-9|NA|NA|16
CASSPRGTVQGTEAFF
TGTGCCAGCAGCCCCCGGGGCACCGTACAGGGCACTGAAGCTTTCTTT
>TRBJ2-7|TRBV21-1|NA|NA|11
CASSWGSEQYF
TGTGCCAGCAGTTGGGGTTCCGAGCAGTACTTC
>TRBJ1-2|TRBV21-1|NA|NA|14
CASSLDRAHQGYTF
TGTGCCAGCAGCCTAGACAGGGCTCATCAGGGCTACACCTTC
>TRBJ2-7|TRBV5-1|NA|NA|14
CASSLAGTGYEQYF
TGCGCCAGCAGCTTGGCTGGGACGGGCTACGAGCAGTACTTC
>TRBJ1-1|TRBV5-5|few|TRBD1|16
CASSHGQGGINTEAFF
TGTGCCAGCAGCCACGGACAGGGGGGGATTAACACTGAAGCTTTCTTT
>TRBJ1-2|TRBV10-3|NA|TRBD1|14
CATRIGRDSYGYTF
TGTGCCACCCGAATCGGGAGGGACAGCTATGGCTACACCTTC
>TRBJ2-2|TRBV19|once|NA|14
CASSNHGGPGELFF
TGTGCCAGTAGTAACCACGGTGGTCCCGGGGAGCTGTTTTTT
>TRBJ2-3|TRBV6-4|NA|NA|14
CASSEGGDTDTQYF
TGTGCCAGCAGTGAAGGGGGGGACACAGATACGCAGTATTTT
>TRBJ1-1|TRBV5-1|NA|TRBD1|14
CASSLAGTGEGAFF
TGCGCCAGCAGCTTGGCTGGGACAGGGGAGGGAGCTTTCTTT
>TRBJ1-3|TRBV5-1|NA|NA|14
CASSLEGPGNTIYF
TGCGCCAGCAGCTTGGAGGGACCTGGAAACACCATATATTTT
>TRBJ1-5|TRBV5-6|NA|TRBD1|16
CASSSGTGGLDQPQHF
TGTGCCAGCAGTTCCGGGACAGGGGGCCTTGATCAGCCCCAGCATTTT
>TRBJ2-7|TRBV15|NA|TRBD1|19
CATSREFFARDSINYEQYF
TGTGCCACCAGCAGAGAATTTTTCGCCAGGGACAGCATAAACTACGAGCAGTACTTC
>TRBJ2-3|TRBV10-3|NA|TRBD2|19
CAISVSPGTSGSSTDTQYF
TGTGCCATCAGTGTCAGCCCCGGGACTAGCGGATCTAGCACAGATACGCAGTATTTT
>TRBJ1-4|TRBV5-1|NA|TRBD1|14
CASSLQGANEKLFF
TGCGCCAGCAGCTTACAGGGGGCTAATGAAAAACTGTTTTTT
>TRBJ1-5|TRBV19|NA|NA|15
CASSMWGDSNQPQHF
TGTGCCAGTAGTATGTGGGGGGATAGCAATCAGCCCCAGCATTTT
>TRBJ1-3|TRBV7-2|NA|NA|17
CASSLGIAGTSGNTIYF
TGTGCCAGCAGCTTAGGGATTGCCGGGACGTCTGGAAACACCATATATTTT
>TRBJ1-3|TRBV6-5|NA|NA|13
CASSPGQGNTIYF
TGTGCCAGCAGCCCAGGACAGGGAAACACCATATATTTT
>TRBJ1-1|TRBV6-2/TRBV6-3|NA|NA|14
CASSYMPVDGEAFF
TGTGCCAGCAGTTATATGCCCGTAGACGGTGAAGCTTTCTTT
>TRBJ1-2|TRBV20-1|few|NA|11
CSARGRYGYTF
TGCAGTGCTAGGGGTCGGTATGGCTACACCTTC
>TRBJ1-1|TRBV3-1/TRBV3-2|NA|NA|13
CASSPEGLYVAFF
TGTGCCAGCAGCCCCGAGGGTTTGTACGTTGCTTTCTTT
>TRBJ2-4|TRBV14|NA|NA|15
CASSQEPLAKNIQYF
TGTGCCAGCAGCCAAGAGCCCCTAGCCAAAAACATTCAGTACTTC
>TRBJ1-1|TRBV6-1|NA|NA|12
CASSEIISEAFF
TGTGCCAGCAGTGAAATCATATCAGAAGCTTTCTTT
>TRBJ2-5|TRBV11-3|NA|TRBD2|15
CASSLGTSGEETQYF
TGTGCCAGCAGCTTAGGGACTAGCGGAGAAGAGACCCAGTACTTC
>TRBJ1-2|TRBV2|NA|TRBD1|15
CASSEGQGATYGYTF
TGTGCCAGCAGTGAAGGACAGGGGGCAACCTATGGCTACACCTTC
>TRBJ2-2|TRBV5-5|NA|NA|14
CASSFAVNTGELFF
TGTGCCAGCAGCTTCGCCGTCAACACCGGGGAGCTGTTTTTT
>TRBJ2-7|TRBV7-2|NA|TRBD2|16
CASSRTSGGVSYEQYF
TGTGCCAGCAGCAGAACTAGCGGGGGGGTCTCCTACGAGCAGTACTTC
>TRBJ1-1|TRBV2|once|NA|13
CASRRQVNTEAFF
TGTGCCAGCAGGCGTCAGGTGAACACTGAAGCTTTCTTT
>TRBJ1-6|TRBV29-1|NA|NA|16
CSVEDRRDISSSPLHF
TGCAGCGTTGAAGATCGTCGGGACATATCATCTTCACCCCTCCACTTT
>TRBJ1-3|TRBV21-1|NA|NA|14
CASKPPLAGNTIYF
TGTGCCAGCAAACCCCCCCTCGCGGGAAACACCATATATTTT
>TRBJ1-4|TRBV5-1|NA|TRBD1|16
CASSLAGGTGTEKLFF
TGCGCCAGCAGCTTGGCCGGCGGGACAGGGACTGAAAAACTGTTTTTT